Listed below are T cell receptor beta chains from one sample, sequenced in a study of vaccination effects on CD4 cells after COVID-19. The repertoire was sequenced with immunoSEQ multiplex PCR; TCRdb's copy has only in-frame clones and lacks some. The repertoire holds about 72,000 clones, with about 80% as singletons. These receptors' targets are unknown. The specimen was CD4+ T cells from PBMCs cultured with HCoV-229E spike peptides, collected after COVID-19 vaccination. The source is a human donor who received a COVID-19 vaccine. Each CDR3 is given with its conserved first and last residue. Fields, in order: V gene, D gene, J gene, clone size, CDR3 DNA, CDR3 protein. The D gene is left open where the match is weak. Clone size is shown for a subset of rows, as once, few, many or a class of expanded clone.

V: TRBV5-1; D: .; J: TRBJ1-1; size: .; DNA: TGCGCCAGCACCGATTGGACGGGTATGAACACTGAAGCTTTCTTT; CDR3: CASTDWTGMNTEAFF
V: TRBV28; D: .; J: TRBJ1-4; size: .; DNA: TGTGCCAGCAGTTTAAGGATCCGGAGAGCGACGGGTGAAAAACTGTTTTTT; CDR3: CASSLRIRRATGEKLFF
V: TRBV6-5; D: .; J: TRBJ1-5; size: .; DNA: TGTGCCAGCAGGCGAGGCGATCAGCCCCAGCATTTT; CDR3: CASRRGDQPQHF
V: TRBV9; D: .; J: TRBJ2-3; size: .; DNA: TGTGCCAGCAGCCCGACTCCGGGACCCCGCCCCGATACGCAGTATTTT; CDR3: CASSPTPGPRPDTQYF
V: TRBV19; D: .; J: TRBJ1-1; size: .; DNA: TGTGCCAGTAGCCCAAGTGTTGAGCGCCGGTACACTGAAGCTTTCTTT; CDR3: CASSPSVERRYTEAFF
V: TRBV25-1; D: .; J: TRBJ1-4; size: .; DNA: TGTGCCAGCAGCCTTGCCGGGGGCAATGAAAAACTGTTTTTT; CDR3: CASSLAGGNEKLFF
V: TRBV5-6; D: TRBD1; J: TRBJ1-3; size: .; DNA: TGTGCCAGCAGCCACCCAGGGACAGCCTCTGGAAACACCATATATTTT; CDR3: CASSHPGTASGNTIYF
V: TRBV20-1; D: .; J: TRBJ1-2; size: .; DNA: TGCAGTGCTAGTAGTAGGGGAAAGGACTATGGCTACACCTTC; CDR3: CSASSRGKDYGYTF
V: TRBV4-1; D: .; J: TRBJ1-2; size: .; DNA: TGCGCCAGCAGCCAAGATAGAGGCAGCGACTATGGCTACACCTTC; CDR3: CASSQDRGSDYGYTF
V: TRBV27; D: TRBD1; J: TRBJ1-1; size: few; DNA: TGTGCCAGCAGCTTACTCCGAGGACAGGGGGTGACTGAAGCTTTCTTT; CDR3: CASSLLRGQGVTEAFF